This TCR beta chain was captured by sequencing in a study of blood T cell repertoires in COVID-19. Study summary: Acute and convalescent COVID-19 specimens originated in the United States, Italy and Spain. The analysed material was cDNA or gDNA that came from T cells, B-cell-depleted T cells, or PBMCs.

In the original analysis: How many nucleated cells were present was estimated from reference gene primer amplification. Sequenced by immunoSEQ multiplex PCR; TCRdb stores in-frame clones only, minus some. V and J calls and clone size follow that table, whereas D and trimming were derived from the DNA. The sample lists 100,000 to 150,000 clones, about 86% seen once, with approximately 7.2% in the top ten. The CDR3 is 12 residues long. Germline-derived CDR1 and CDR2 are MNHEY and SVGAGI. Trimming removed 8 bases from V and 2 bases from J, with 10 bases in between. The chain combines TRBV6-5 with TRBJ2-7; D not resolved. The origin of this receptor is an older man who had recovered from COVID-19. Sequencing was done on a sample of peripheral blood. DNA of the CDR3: TGTGCCAGCGTGTCCACAGCCTACGAGCAGTACTTC. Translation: CASVSTAYEQYF.